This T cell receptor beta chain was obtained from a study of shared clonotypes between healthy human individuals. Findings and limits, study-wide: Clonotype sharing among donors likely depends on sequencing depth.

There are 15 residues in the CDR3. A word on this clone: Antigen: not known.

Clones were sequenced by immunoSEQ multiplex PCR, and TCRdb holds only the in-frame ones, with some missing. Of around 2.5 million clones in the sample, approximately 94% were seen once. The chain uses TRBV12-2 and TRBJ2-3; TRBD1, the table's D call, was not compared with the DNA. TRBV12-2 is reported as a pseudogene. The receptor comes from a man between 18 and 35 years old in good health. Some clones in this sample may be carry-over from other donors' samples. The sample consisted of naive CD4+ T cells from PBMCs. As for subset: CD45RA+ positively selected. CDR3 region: CASRLTRSSADTQYF. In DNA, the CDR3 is TGTGCAAGTCGCTTAACCAGGTCCTCCGCAGATACGCAGTATTTT.